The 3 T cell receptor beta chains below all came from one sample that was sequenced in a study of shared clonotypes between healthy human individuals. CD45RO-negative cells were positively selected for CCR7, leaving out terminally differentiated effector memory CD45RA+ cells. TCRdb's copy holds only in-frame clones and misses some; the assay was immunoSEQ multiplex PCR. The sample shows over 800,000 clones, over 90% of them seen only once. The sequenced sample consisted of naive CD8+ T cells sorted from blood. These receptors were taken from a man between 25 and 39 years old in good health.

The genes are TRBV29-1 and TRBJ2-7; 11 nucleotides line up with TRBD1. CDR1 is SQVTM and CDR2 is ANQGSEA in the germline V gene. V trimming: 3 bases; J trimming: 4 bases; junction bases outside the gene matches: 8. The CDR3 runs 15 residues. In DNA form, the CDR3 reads TGCAGCGTTGAGACCGGGACAGGGGGATTGTACGAGCAGTACTTC. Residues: CSVETGTGGLYEQYF.

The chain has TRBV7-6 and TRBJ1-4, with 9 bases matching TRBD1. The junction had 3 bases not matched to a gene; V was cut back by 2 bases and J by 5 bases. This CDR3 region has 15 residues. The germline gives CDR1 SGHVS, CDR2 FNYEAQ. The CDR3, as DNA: TGTGCCAGCAGCTTATGGACAGGGGACAATGAAAAACTGTTTTTT. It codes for CASSLWTGDNEKLFF.

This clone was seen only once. The CDR3 loop is CASSYLDRAQFF. The CDR3 nucleotides are TGTGCCAGCAGTTACCTAGACAGGGCCCAGTTCTTC. The chain employs TRBV6-6 and TRBJ2-1, with 7 bases identical to TRBD1. This CDR3 region has 12 residues. Trimming removed 2 bases from V and 13 bases from J; junction bases left unmatched: 5. Per the germline V gene, CDR1 is MNHNY and CDR2 is SVGAGI (reference sequence).